The 21 T cell receptor beta chains presented below share a single source sample, sequenced in a study of blood T cells in healthy people across ages. A sample-barcoded 5' primer and a J-beta primer mix were used in a second PCR of roughly 7 to 11 cycles. TCRdb independently ran MiXCR on the 5' RACE reads; one entry per CDR3 protein. The sample yields fewer than 950,000 distinct CDR3 sequences, 53% seen once. Material for sequencing was blood. These receptors came from a man older than 75 in good health.

The chain combines TRBV5-1 with TRBJ2-4; D gene unclear. V dropped 0 bases and J dropped 1 base, with 8 bases sitting between them. The CDR3 covers 15 residues. Germline V gene data show CDR1 as SGHRS and CDR2 as YFSETQ. The CDR3 nucleotides are TGCGCCAGCAGCTTGGGAACTACGGCCAAAAACATTCAGTACTTC. Protein product: CASSLGTTAKNIQYF. Variable domain in full (rest from reference TRBV5-1 and TRBJ2-4): KAGVTQTPRYLIKTRGQQVTLSCSPISGHRSVSWYQQTPGQGLQFLFEYFSETQRNKGNFPGRFSGRQFSNSRSEMNVSTLELGDSALYLCASSLGTTAKNIQYFGAGTRLSVL.

The sample holds a few counts of this clonotype. The rearrangement uses TRBV24-1 and TRBJ1-1, with D unclear. This CDR3 comprises 16 residues. The germline CDR1 and CDR2 sequences are KGHDR and SFDVKD. V was cut by 4 bases and J by 1 base, with 15 bases left in between. The CDR3 nucleotides read TGTGCCACCAGTGAATCTCGCGCAGGAGGGAACACTGAAGCTTTCTTT. Translated: CATSESRAGGNTEAFF.

The rearrangement uses TRBV10-1 and TRBJ2-1; D remains ambiguous. The V gene's germline CDR1 is WNHNN and CDR2 SYGVQD (reference sequence). Trimming pared 4 bases from V and 0 bases from J, leaving 7 bases between. The CDR3 contains 14 residues. CDR3 sequence (DNA): TGCGCCAGCAGTGGGGCTAGCTCCTACAATGAGCAGTTCTTC. Encoded protein: CASSGASSYNEQFF.

The chain carries TRBV3-1 and TRBJ1-1; D unresolved. Germline V gene data show CDR1 as LGHDT and CDR2 as YNNKEL (reference sequence). V lost 0 bases, J lost 6 bases, and 2 bases lay in between. The CDR3 is made up of 11 amino acids. Here the CDR3 reads CASSQEAEAFF. CDR3 in DNA: TGTGCCAGCAGCCAAGAGGCTGAAGCTTTCTTT. Full variable domain (missing parts from reference TRBV3-1 and TRBJ1-1): DTAVSQTPKYLVTQMGNDKSIKCEQNLGHDTMYWYKQDSKKFLKIMFSYNNKELIINETVPNRFSPKSPDKAHLNLHINSLELGDSAVYFCASSQEAEAFFGQGTRLTVV.

This clonotype was picked up a small number of times. The chain joins TRBV20-1 to TRBJ2-7; D may be TRBD1 (5 bases). The CDR3 is 14 residues long. Germline V lookup: CDR1 DFQATT, CDR2 SNEGSKA (reference sequence). Trimming removed 4 bases at V and 3 bases at J, with 16 bases between. CDR3 DNA: TGCAGTGCTACCATCAGACCAGGGCGCTACGAGCAGTACTTC. Translating it yields CSATIRPGRYEQYF.

The sample holds a few counts of this clonotype. The chain has TRBV7-2 and TRBJ2-5; TRBD1 aligns across 7 bases. From germline, CDR1 is SGHTA and CDR2 FQGNSA. The ends lost 3 bases at V and 5 bases at J; junction bases unmatched: 9. This CDR3 contains 15 residues. The CDR3 DNA is TGTGCCAGCAGCTTCACCAGGGGGTCAGGGGAGACCCAGTACTTC. It translates to CASSFTRGSGETQYF.

The sample holds a few counts of this clonotype. The chain combines TRBV7-2 with TRBJ2-1; 11 bases line up with TRBD2. The germline gives CDR1 SGHTA, CDR2 FQGNSA. V shed 1 base, J shed 15 bases, and the junction held 8 bases outside the gene matches. CDR3 length: 14 residues. The CDR3 nucleotides read TGTGCCAGCAGCTTAGACGCTAGCGGGAGGAATCTGTTCTTC. Translation gives CASSLDASGRNLFF. The whole variable domain, filled in from reference TRBV7-2 and TRBJ2-1, reads GAGVSQSPSNKVTEKGKDVELRCDPISGHTALYWYRQSLGQGLEFLIYFQGNSAPDKSGLPSDRFSAERTGGSVSTLTIQRTQQEDSAVYLCASSLDASGRNLFFGPGTRLTVL.

The chain combines TRBV27 with TRBJ2-5, with 7 bases fitting TRBD1. Near its end, the DNA agrees better with TRBJ2-7, so the J call may be wrong. Germline V CDR1 and CDR2: MNHEY, SMNVEV (reference sequence). This CDR3 region has 14 residues. CDR3 sequence (DNA): TGTGCCAGCAGAACGACAGGGCTTATCAACGAGCAGTACTTC. It yields the protein CASRTTGLINEQYF.

The rearrangement joins TRBV6-5 to TRBJ2-1; tentatively, D is TRBD2 (5 bases). Germline CDR1 reads MNHEY; CDR2 reads SVGAGI. V was shortened by 0 bases and J by 10 bases, with 10 bases between the two germline ends. The CDR3 length is 13 residues. CDR3 sequence reads: CASSYSRVGEQFF. The CDR3 bases are TGTGCCAGCAGTTACTCGAGGGTGGGGGAGCAGTTCTTC.

For the CDR3, the DNA is TGCGCCAGCAGCTTGCTAGCGGGAGGGCCTATGGATGAGCAGTTCTTC. It is translated as CASSLLAGGPMDEQFF. The chain links TRBV5-1 to TRBJ2-1; TRBD2 aligns across 12 bases. J was trimmed by 8 bases and V by 1 base; bases with no gene match: 7. Germline lookup yields CDR1 SGHRS and CDR2 YFSETQ. The CDR3 is made up of 16 amino acids. The variable domain in full, with the rest retrieved from reference TRBV5-1 and TRBJ2-1, is KAGVTQTPRYLIKTRGQQVTLSCSPISGHRSVSWYQQTPGQGLQFLFEYFSETQRNKGNFPGRFSGRQFSNSRSEMNVSTLELGDSALYLCASSLLAGGPMDEQFFGPGTRLTVL.

The CDR3 is CSVVGGGPRDRYAYF. DNA for the CDR3: TGCAGCGTTGTCGGGGGAGGGCCTCGGGACAGATACGCGTATTTT. J is TRBJ2-3 and V is TRBV29-1; D could derive from TRBD1 or TRBD2 (7 bases each). This CDR3 has 15 amino acids. V was trimmed by 4 bases and J by 14 bases, leaving 28 bases between them. CDR1 and CDR2 (germline): SQVTM, ANQGSEA.

This clonotype was detected only a few times. The chain couples TRBV20-1 to TRBJ2-3; TRBD2 matches 10 bases. Trimming cost V 3 bases and J 0 bases; bases outside gene matches: 3. The CDR3 consists of 15 residues. CDR1 is DFQATT and CDR2 is SNEGSKA in the germline V gene (reference sequence). CDR3: CSASPTSGSTDTQYF. The CDR3 DNA sequence: TGCAGTGCTAGCCCGACTAGCGGGAGCACAGATACGCAGTATTTT.

The rearrangement joins TRBV20-1 to TRBJ2-4, with 10 bases identical to TRBD1. The closer fit of TRBJ2-7 to the DNA end suggests the J call may be wrong. Germline V CDR1 and CDR2: DFQATT, SNEGSKA (reference sequence). CDR3 size: 14 residues. The CDR3: CSASVGTGAYEQYF. Written as DNA, the CDR3 is TGCAGTGCTAGCGTCGGGACAGGGGCCTACGAGCAGTACTTC.

The CDR3 protein is CASSYSQETQYF. The CDR3 DNA sequence: TGTGCCAGCAGTTACTCTCAAGAGACCCAGTACTTC. The chain carries TRBV2 and TRBJ2-5; D is undetermined. From germline, CDR1 is SNHLY and CDR2 FYNNEI. The CDR3 runs 12 residues. Trimming removed 5 bases from V and 2 bases from J, with 6 bases in between. The whole variable domain, filled in from reference TRBV2 and TRBJ2-5, reads EPEVTQTPSHQVTQMGQEVILRCVPISNHLYFYWYRQILGQKVEFLVSFYNNEISEKSEIFDDQFSVERPDGSNFTLKIRSTKLEDSAMYFCASSYSQETQYFGPGTRLLVL.

This clonotype was recorded once. The chain employs TRBV24-1 and TRBJ2-5; a weak D match, TRBD2 (5 bases). The CDR3 spans 14 residues. Germline assignment: CDR1 KGHDR and CDR2 SFDVKD. Trimming took 5 bases from V and 5 from J, leaving 14 bases between them. The CDR3 sequence: CATSASSGGETQYF. DNA for the CDR3: TGTGCCACCAGTGCGTCAAGCGGTGGTGAGACCCAGTACTTC.

V usage is TRBV27 and J usage is TRBJ1-4; unclear D gene. This CDR3 has 14 residues. Trimming left V 5 bases short and J 8 bases short, with 15 bases between. Per germline, CDR1 MNHEY and CDR2 SMNVEV (reference sequence). CDR3 sequence (DNA): TGTGCCAGCAGTACCCGACCAGCGCAGGAAAAACTGTTTTTT. This sequence encodes CASSTRPAQEKLFF.

This clonotype is a singleton in its sample. The chain couples TRBV27 to TRBJ1-2; 9 nucleotides agree with TRBD1. Germline loops: CDR1 MNHEY, CDR2 SMNVEV (reference sequence). This CDR3 has 13 residues. Germline trimming cut 6 bases from V and 8 bases from J; bases unmatched to any gene: 7. CDR3 protein: CASSGQGLGGYTF. Written as DNA, the CDR3 is TGTGCCAGCAGCGGACAGGGGCTTGGGGGCTACACCTTC.

This clonotype appeared a few times. This chain uses TRBV27 with TRBJ2-4, with D unclear. With 3 bases removed from V and 2 bases from J, the gap between germline ends came to 17 bases. Germline-derived CDR1 and CDR2 are MNHEY and SMNVEV (reference sequence). The CDR3 contains 17 residues. The CDR3 is CASSFRQSLGTKNIQYF. As DNA, the CDR3 is TGTGCCAGCAGTTTTCGACAAAGCCTAGGAACCAAAAACATTCAGTACTTC.

The CDR3 coding sequence is TGTGCCAGCAGCTTCGGAGGTCGCTCCTACGAGCAGTACTTC. This sequence encodes CASSFGGRSYEQYF. The chain uses TRBV7-2 and TRBJ2-7, with D possibly TRBD2 on 5 matching bases. Germline CDR1 and CDR2: SGHTA and FQGNSA. The CDR3 loop spans 14 amino acids. The V and J ends lost 3 bases and 0 bases respectively, with 9 bases between them.

This clonotype has only a few counts. The chain couples TRBV20-1 to TRBJ2-1; 8 bases align to TRBD2. J lost 3 bases, V lost 0 bases, and 7 bases had no gene match. Germline V gene lookup returns CDR1 DFQATT and CDR2 SNEGSKA (reference sequence). The CDR3 is 16 residues long. The chain's CDR3 is CSARESGGIDYNEQFF. In DNA form, the CDR3 reads TGCAGTGCTAGAGAATCGGGGGGGATAGACTACAATGAGCAGTTCTTC.

V and J are TRBV6-5 and TRBJ2-1; 8 bases map to TRBD2. The CDR3 has 16 amino acids. Germline V CDR1 and CDR2: MNHEY, SVGAGI. Unmatched junction bases numbered 13, after V lost 6 bases and J lost 6 bases. CDR3 in DNA: TGTGCCAGCAGACCCTTGGCGGGAGGCCCGTCCAATGAGCAGTTCTTC. Translation: CASRPLAGGPSNEQFF.